Below, one T cell receptor (beta chain) is given with its context. Its antigen specificity is not known. No much larger clone is present one base from it, and per-base qualities are unavailable. These data originate in a study of cytomegalovirus exposure and HLA in healthy donors (dated by TCRdb to 2017 to 2019). Broadly, across the study: An earlier analysis of roughly 570 of the donors reported approximately 280 Gb of sequence data and 117 million unique TCR beta sequences obtained from approximately 180 million T cells. About 280 gigabases of sequencing data and approximately 91 million unique TCR sequences made up an early release that covered about 640 HLA-typed donors. Among the roughly 390 genotyped donors, approximately 82% belonged to the genetic ancestry cluster associated with self-reported Caucasian donors. The aim of the study was to test whether cataloging public T cell receptors could identify signatures of past pathogen exposure. The study profiled the T cell repertoires of about 640 subjects by immunosequencing and related them to cytomegalovirus serostatus. In addition to the first cohort of 666 subjects, a separate validation cohort of under 150 different subjects was used. The study combined high-throughput TCR immunosequencing, statistical association of individual TCRs with disease status, and machine learning to predict cytomegalovirus infection status. A later analysis re-examined previously published TCR beta repertoires from over 500 donors and added high-resolution HLA genotyping to investigate patterns of TCR occurrence. In the later analysis, no new phenotypic data were used to find candidate immune exposures; instead, reliance was placed on TCR beta sequences and their occurrence across donors. To decide whether each TCR beta V gene segment behaved as functional or pseudogenic, an earlier analysis of approximately 620 of the donors relied on high-throughput TCR beta sequencing. Donor age, sex, ethnicity and CMV serostatus were compiled alongside the repertoire data. A later genetic analysis took genome-wide SNP genotypes for about three fifths of the roughly 700 donors and used that subset as a discovery cohort. All discovery cohort repertoires had been generated on a single sequencing platform. Both class I and class II loci were covered by HLA typing, at four-digit resolution. Typing coverage differed by locus: A, B, C, DRB1 and DQB1 were typed in roughly 620-630 donors, DQA1 in 500 to 550, DPA1 in approximately 610, and DPB1 in 472. Because of strong linkage in the cohort, roughly five DR-DQ haplotypes were treated as single units for association and clustering. Among about 400 genotyped donors of the cohort, an average of around 250,000 unique TCR beta nucleotide sequences was sequenced per donor, of which 15% to 20% were non-productive. The full study reports these points: In a later analysis, some 17,000 TCR beta sequences were associated with specific HLA alleles at a false discovery rate of 0.05. When HLA alleles, especially DR and DQ, strongly co-occurred, TCR associations were difficult to assign to individual alleles. The study gave a list of 150 to 200 TCR beta chains associated with cytomegalovirus. The 87-base-pair reads could not distinguish some IMGT-functional V segments, including TRBV6-2 and TRBV6-3, so those segments were excluded. Roughly uniform sequencing depth across donors was assumed in presence/absence analyses, although this assumption may not hold. An earlier analysis of roughly 570 of the donors showed that most TCR beta V segments appeared in productive rearrangements either about 87% or about 30% of the time, which broadly matched IMGT annotations. A later analysis reported that several top co-occurrence clusters appeared linked to parvovirus B19, influenza, CMV and Epstein-Barr virus. A later genetic analysis reported fewer N-insertions in productive TCRs among donors in an Asian-associated ancestry cluster than the 666-donor mean. HLA typing was unavailable for some donors at each locus, so association tests used only the typed subset. Only TCR beta chains were sequenced in this cohort, and the absence of alpha or paired-chain data limited detectable features. An association between a missense DCLRE1C variant and V-gene and J-gene trimming of TCR beta chains was found in a later genetic analysis and replicated in an independent cohort. In a later analysis, TCR association rates were found to vary across HLA loci, with the most associated TCRs seen for DRB1 alleles and the fewest for HLA-C alleles. Across donors, most TCR sequences were observed very rarely, whereas some public TCRs were present in many individuals. Because counts were too low, seventeen rarely observed V segments, including chromosome 9 orphons, were excluded from the earlier analysis of around 640 of the donors. A later analysis found that HLA-associated TCR beta chains were more clonally expanded and had lower generation probabilities than equally common non-associated chains. In vitro tests confirmed that three of the cytomegalovirus-associated TCR beta chains recognize cytomegalovirus antigens. Immune exposure information for the cohort was limited to CMV serostatus. A cluster of highly shared sequence variants was judged likely to represent a technical artifact of the sequencing pipeline. A further reported finding was that TCR beta sequences accurately predicted the HLA-A and HLA-B alleles for most subjects in the first cohort. Cytomegalovirus status was reported to be diagnosed by the classifier with high specificity and sensitivity in both the original and validation cohorts. According to a later analysis, most CMV-associated TCR beta chains appeared to be HLA-restricted, and the HLA associations seemed to be driven largely by CMV exposure. According to the authors, the approach could potentially be generalized to other disease states and immunological phenotypes. Correlated functional status among segregating V segments might be attributable to linkage disequilibrium, but an unknown experimental factor could not be ruled out.

In total, approximately 700 healthy bone marrow donors made up the cohort. All cohort members were sampled while nominally healthy, although unrecorded immune exposures were likely present. The donor tested CMV seronegative, placing the donor among the roughly 350 seronegative members of the cohort. Each donor provided a peripheral blood sample, and peripheral blood mononuclear cells were used for TCR beta sequencing. Genomic DNA extraction from the blood cell samples was performed with the Qiagen DNeasy Blood Extraction Kit. V trim: 9 bases; J trim: 4 bases; unmatched bases: 5. Reading from cysteine to phenylalanine, the CDR3 counts 12 amino acids. Solely the CDR3 DNA is kept, with 36 bases framed from the first base. Reading the germline V gene gives CDR1 MNHNS and CDR2 SASEGT. Library method: the immunoSEQ multiplex PCR assay. The multiplex PCR relied on a mix of 60 forward primers for TCR Vbeta segments and 13 reverse primers for TCR Jbeta segments. The CDR3 region of rearranged TCR beta genes was amplified from genomic DNA with a multiplex PCR assay. The Illumina HiSeq System was used to sequence the amplified TCR beta libraries as 87-base-pair reads. As for the authors' bioinformatics: In a later analysis, approximately 74 million unique TCR beta chains were counted across the 500 to 850 repertoires, and roughly 10 million of these chains were shared by at least two donors. A nearest-neighbor algorithm error-corrected the raw reads and collapsed the reads into unique sequences, merging closely related sequences to remove PCR and sequencing errors. To assign V, D and J gene segments, CDR3 sequences were aligned to IMGT reference sequences. For a sequence to be retained, a match of at least six nucleotides was required to both a V gene segment and a J gene segment. A rearrangement was called productive if the CDR3 had no stop codons and remained in frame with V and J, and every other rearrangement was called non-productive. CDR3 was defined according to IMGT convention as the region running from the second conserved V-encoded cysteine to the conserved J-encoded phenylalanine. In an earlier analysis of around 600 of the donors, sequences lacking an unambiguous match to a single V gene segment were excluded. In an earlier analysis of approximately 590 of the donors, a V segment was called functional when productive rearrangements were above 56.7%, and segregating when the standard deviation between donors exceeded 5%. To diagnose cytomegalovirus status from the catalog of TCR beta chain sequences, a statistical classification framework was built. In a later analysis, TCR nucleotide sequences were compared against IMGT/GENE-DB human TR gene sequences so that V and J genes could be assigned. In a later analysis, CDR3 sequences and most-parsimonious VDJ recombination scenarios were assigned using the TCRdist pipeline. In a later analysis, each TCR beta chain was defined by its CDR3 amino acid sequence together with its V-gene family, and reads without a unique V-gene family were excluded. As a way to deal with suspected cross-contamination and a sequencing artifact, a later analysis dropped roughly 600 nucleotide sequences that were highly shared and had low generation probability. In a later analysis, a clonal expansion index was calculated for each public chain from normalized within-repertoire ranks of inferred template counts. A later analysis computed generation probabilities with a VDJ recombination model fitted to out-of-frame rearrangements, and checked the results against IGoR. In a later analysis, hypergeometric tests were used to score TCR-TCR, TCR-HLA and TCR-CMV co-occurrence, with a repertoire-size bias correction applied to TCR pairs. False discovery rates were estimated in a later analysis by permuting HLA or CMV assignments 20 times. A later analysis grouped co-occurring TCRs with DBSCAN, adding TCRdist sequence similarity when clustering within HLA-allele-positive subsets. Repertoires with fewer than 30,000 or more than 120,000 public chains, plus five repertoires with anomalous nucleotide sharing, were excluded from co-occurrence clustering. Held by TCRdb, this immuneACCESS table contains in-frame sequences only and omits some clones. Under half of the omission traces to an unresolved V gene where checked; the cause of the rest is unknown. The V and J calls and clone size are taken from that table; D and trimming were inferred from the DNA. The sample table holds about 190,000 clones, of which around 80% were seen once. The ten largest clones add up to roughly 1.2% of the sample.

The specimen was PBMCs. Recombination linked TRBV6-1 to TRBJ1-2; 7 junctional bases match TRBD1. The clonotype comes from a boy aged 2-9 years in good health and CMV-seronegative. The CDR3 is CARTTGVYGYTF. The base sequence is TGTGCCAGAACTACAGGGGTCTATGGCTACACCTTC.